The next 15 T cell receptor beta chains were all read from a single sample in a study of shared clonotypes between healthy human individuals. The repertoire was sequenced with immunoSEQ multiplex PCR; TCRdb's copy has only in-frame clones and lacks some. Counted here are around 690,000 clones, about 90% occurring once; the ten biggest clones make up 34%. Sequenced sample: memory CD8+ T cells from PBMCs. Subset specified: CD45RO+ cells pooled with CCR7-negative TemRA cells. The receptor set was obtained from a man between 18 and 35 years old in good health. Some clones in this sample may be carry-over from other donors' samples.

Remarks on this clone: Other DNA sequences in this sample translate to the same CDR3. The chain joins TRBV6-1 to TRBJ2-7; 12 nucleotides line up with TRBD2. Germline CDR1 reads MNHNS; CDR2 reads SASEGT. The CDR3 is 15 amino acids. V lost 3 bases to trimming and J lost 4 bases; unmatched junction nucleotides: 4. CDR3 loop: CASSEGLAGVYEQYF. The CDR3 nucleotides read TGTGCCAGCAGTGAGGGACTAGCGGGTGTGTACGAGCAGTACTTC.

The chain uses TRBV19 and TRBJ2-1, with D maybe TRBD1 (5 bases). The V gene's germline CDR1 is LNHDA and CDR2 SQIVND (reference sequence). V lost 7 bases and J lost 4, with 20 bases in between. The CDR3 is made up of 16 amino acids. This chain's CDR3 is CASTPARVTIYNEQFF. DNA for the CDR3: TGTGCCAGTACCCCTGCCAGGGTGACGATTTACAATGAGCAGTTCTTC.

CDR3 sequence: CASKGLFQGIYGYTF. Written as DNA, the CDR3 is TGTGCCAGCAAAGGGTTGTTCCAGGGAATCTATGGCTACACCTTC. The chain links TRBV28 to TRBJ1-2, with D possibly being TRBD1 (5 bases). Trimming took 7 bases from V and 4 from J, leaving 19 bases between them. This CDR3 has 15 amino acids. Germline CDR1 is MDHEN and CDR2 is SYDVKM.

The table lists this clone with a count of one. The chain has TRBV13 and TRBJ2-1; possible D gene TRBD2, 6 bases. The germline gives CDR1 PRHDT, CDR2 FYEKMQ (reference sequence). CDR3 length: 15 residues. V lost 5 bases and J 3 bases, leaving 14 bases between the germline ends. The CDR3 nucleotides read TGTGCCAGCAGCAAACCGGGAGTACGCTACAATGAGCAGTTCTTC. This encodes CASSKPGVRYNEQFF.

The chain carries TRBV28 and TRBJ2-1; 9 bases map to TRBD2. The germline V gene has CDR1 MDHEN and CDR2 SYDVKM. V lost 7 bases to trimming and J lost 7 bases; unmatched junction nucleotides: 8. The CDR3 runs 14 residues. CDR3 sequence reads: CASKPASGNNEQFF. Written as DNA, the CDR3 is TGTGCCAGCAAACCGGCTAGCGGGAATAATGAGCAGTTCTTC.

The CDR3: CASSLGVGLAETQYF. For the CDR3, the DNA is TGTGCCAGCAGCTTAGGGGTGGGACTAGCGGAAACGCAGTATTTT. The rearrangement links TRBV11-1 to TRBJ2-3, with 11 bases that match TRBD2. The V gene end was trimmed by 1 base and the J gene end by 9 bases; junction bases not matched to a gene: 6. The CDR3 totals 15 residues. Germline loops: CDR1 SGHAT, CDR2 FQDESV (reference sequence).

The V gene is TRBV15, the J gene TRBJ2-2; D is unclear. V was clipped by 4 bases and J by 4 bases, with 16 bases between them. Germline V lookup: CDR1 LNHNV, CDR2 YYDKDF (reference sequence). CDR3 length: 16 amino acids. CDR3 nucleotides: TGTGCCACCAGCACGGGCGCGGCTTTTGTCACCGGGGAGCTGTTTTTT. Translating gives CATSTGAAFVTGELFF.

The genes are TRBV18 and TRBJ1-2; 7 bases line up with TRBD1. Germline loops: CDR1 KGHSH, CDR2 LQKENI. V shed 2 bases, J shed 8 bases, and the junction held 5 bases outside the gene matches. There are 13 residues in the CDR3. CDR3 nucleotides: TGTGCCAGCTCACCAAGGACAGGAGAAGGCTACACCTTC. Translating gives CASSPRTGEGYTF.

This sequence joins TRBV4-1 and TRBJ2-2; D is uncertain. Trimming removed 0 bases at V and 3 bases at J, with 8 bases between. The CDR3 contains 15 residues. Germline loops: CDR1 MGHRA, CDR2 YSYEKL. CDR3 amino acids: CASSQDGPDTGELFF. DNA for the CDR3: TGCGCCAGCAGCCAAGATGGTCCGGACACCGGGGAGCTGTTTTTT.

This chain connects TRBV9 to TRBJ1-2; possible D gene TRBD1, 6 bases. The V end was cut by 10 bases, the J end by 3 bases, with 16 bases between. CDR1 and CDR2 (germline): SGDLS, YYNGEE. The CDR3 runs to 13 residues. CDR3 in amino acids: CAHWGRPDYGYTF. The CDR3 nucleotides read TGTGCCCACTGGGGGCGGCCAGACTATGGCTACACCTTC.

The chain recombines TRBV29-1 with TRBJ2-1; no firm D call. Germline-derived CDR1 and CDR2 are SQVTM and ANQGSEA. V was pared by 3 bases and J by 6 bases, with 6 bases between. The CDR3 is made up of 11 amino acids. This CDR3 reads CSVDLSNEQFF. Written as DNA, the CDR3 is TGCAGCGTTGACCTCAGCAATGAGCAGTTCTTC.

The J gene is TRBJ2-1, the V gene TRBV29-1, with D perhaps TRBD1 (6 bases). Germline assignment: CDR1 SQVTM and CDR2 ANQGSEA. The CDR3 spans 14 residues. V dropped 6 bases and J dropped 0 bases, with 12 bases sitting between them. The CDR3 nucleotides read TGCAGCGTAGCAGGGGATAGCTCCTACAATGAGCAGTTCTTC. Its protein is CSVAGDSSYNEQFF.

The J gene is TRBJ2-6, the V gene TRBV29-1; tentatively, D is TRBD1 (5 bases). CDR1 and CDR2 from the germline V gene are SQVTM and ANQGSEA. V gave up 3 bases and J gave up 4 bases, with 16 bases separating them. The CDR3 has 16 amino acids. Here the CDR3 reads CSVEGPGRSGANVLTF. CDR3 coding DNA: TGCAGCGTTGAGGGGCCAGGGCGTTCCGGGGCCAACGTCCTGACTTTC.

The chain recombines TRBV2 with TRBJ1-1; TRBD1 agrees at 8 bases. The germline V gene has CDR1 SNHLY and CDR2 FYNNEI. The CDR3 sequence is 15 residues long. V dropped 3 bases and J dropped 3; count of bases not matched to a gene: 6. The CDR3 reads CASSEGIQGDTEAFF. The CDR3 coding sequence is TGTGCCAGCAGTGAGGGGATACAGGGGGACACTGAAGCTTTCTTT.

This rearrangement joins TRBV29-1 to TRBJ1-2, with a tentative D call TRBD1 (5 bases). Deletions cut 3 bases from V and 4 bases from J, with 9 bases between. This CDR3 is 12 amino acids long. Germline assignment: CDR1 SQVTM and CDR2 ANQGSEA. The CDR3 DNA follows: TGCAGCGTTGACTGGGGCACCTATGGCTACACCTTC. Encoded protein: CSVDWGTYGYTF.